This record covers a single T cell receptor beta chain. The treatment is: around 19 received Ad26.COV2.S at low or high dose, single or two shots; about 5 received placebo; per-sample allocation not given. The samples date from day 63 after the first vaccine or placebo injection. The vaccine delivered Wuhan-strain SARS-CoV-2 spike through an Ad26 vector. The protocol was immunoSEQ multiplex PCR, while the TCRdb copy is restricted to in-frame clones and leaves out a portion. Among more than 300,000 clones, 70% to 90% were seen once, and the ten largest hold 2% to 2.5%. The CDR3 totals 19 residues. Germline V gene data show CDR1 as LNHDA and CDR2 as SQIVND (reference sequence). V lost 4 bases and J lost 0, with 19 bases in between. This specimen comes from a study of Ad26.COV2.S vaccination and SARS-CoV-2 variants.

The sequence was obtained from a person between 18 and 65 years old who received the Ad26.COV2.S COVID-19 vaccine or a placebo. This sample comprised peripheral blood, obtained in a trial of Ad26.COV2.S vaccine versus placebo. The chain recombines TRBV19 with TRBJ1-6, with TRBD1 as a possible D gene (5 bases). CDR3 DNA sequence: TGTGCCAGTAGTAAAGGGGCGCGGATCGGCGGCTCCTATAATTCACCCCTCCACTTT. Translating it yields CASSKGARIGGSYNSPLHF.